These T cell receptor beta chains were read from a single sample in a study of T-cell memory formation after mild COVID-19. TCRdb re-derived calls from the 5' RACE reads in MiXCR, one entry per CDR3 protein. The sample holds about 470,000 distinct CDR3 sequences, roughly 25% seen once. The sequenced sample was PBMCs or a T cell subset sorted from them (not recorded which). These receptors all come from an adult woman who had mild COVID-19 (a few samples of this study predate the infection). Cell type and time point are not known. Each CDR3 is given with its conserved first and last residue. D genes are given only for firm matches. Clone size, where shown, is once, few, many, or a class for clones that have expanded.

>.|TRBJ2-1|TRBV4-3|.
TGCGCCAGCAGCCACGGGTTGAATGAGCAGTTCTTC
CASSHGLNEQFF
>.|TRBJ2-5|TRBV7-9|TRBD2
TGTGCCAGCAGCTCACTAGCGGGGGGAATAGAGACCCAGTACTTC
CASSSLAGGIETQYF
>.|TRBJ2-5|TRBV6-5|.
TGTGCCAGCAGTCCGGGAGACCCATGGGACCAAGAGACCCAGTACTTC
CASSPGDPWDQETQYF
>.|TRBJ2-3|TRBV9|TRBD2
TGTGCCAGCAGCCTCCGTGGGGGGGTCGGTACGCAGTATTTT
CASSLRGGVGTQYF
>.|TRBJ2-2|TRBV6-1|TRBD2
TGTGCCAGCACCATTAGCGGGGGGGCGCCCGGGGAGCTGTTTTTT
CASTISGGAPGELFF
>.|TRBJ2-1|TRBV11-3|.
TGTGCCAGCAGCTTATATCAGGAATTTTACAATGAGCAGTTCTTC
CASSLYQEFYNEQFF
>.|TRBJ2-7|TRBV5-1|TRBD1
TGCGCCAGCAGCTTGAACAGGGGGGCGCCTGGCGAGCAGTACTTC
CASSLNRGAPGEQYF
>.|TRBJ2-2|TRBV15|.
TGTGCCACCACTGAGGCGGGCGGGGAGCTGTTTTTT
CATTEAGGELFF
>.|TRBJ2-7|TRBV6-5|.
TGTGCCAGCAGTCCCGTTTGGCGTCTCTACGAGCAGTACTTC
CASSPVWRLYEQYF
>few|TRBJ2-3|TRBV7-8|TRBD2
TGTGCCAGCAGCTTAGATCGAAGCGGGGCCACAGATACGCAGTATTTT
CASSLDRSGATDTQYF
>.|TRBJ2-1|TRBV7-9|TRBD2
TGTGCCAGCATAGTAGTGGAGCGGGAGAATGAGCAGTTCTTC
CASIVVERENEQFF
>few|TRBJ1-3|TRBV7-2|.
TGTGCCAGCAGCTTGACGGATGGAAACACCATATATTTT
CASSLTDGNTIYF
>.|TRBJ2-1|TRBV9|.
TGTGCCAGCAGCGTTTTCGGGGCGGGAATTTACAATGAGCAGTTCTTC
CASSVFGAGIYNEQFF
>few|TRBJ2-1|TRBV4-1|TRBD1
TGCGCCAGCAGCCACCTAGGACAGGGGGTAGACGACAATGAGCAGTTCTTC
CASSHLGQGVDDNEQFF
>few|TRBJ1-1|TRBV15|TRBD1
TGTGCCACCAGCAGAATCGGGACAGCGAACACTGAAGCTTTCTTT
CATSRIGTANTEAFF
>.|TRBJ2-7|TRBV7-8|TRBD1
TGTGCCAGCAGCTTATGGGACAGGGACTCCTACGAGCAGTACTTC
CASSLWDRDSYEQYF
>few|TRBJ2-7|TRBV7-9|TRBD1
TGTGCCAGCAGTAACTCCGGGACAGGGAACGAGCAGTACTTC
CASSNSGTGNEQYF
>few|TRBJ2-7|TRBV2|.
TGTGCCAGCAGTCGACTAGTTGGAGGTCTCGAGCAGTACTTC
CASSRLVGGLEQYF
>.|TRBJ2-7|TRBV7-9|.
TGTGCCAGCAGCTTTCGTAAGGACGATCAGTACTTC
CASSFRKDDQYF
>.|TRBJ2-7|TRBV5-5|TRBD1
TGTGCCAGCAGCACTCCGGATACCGGGACAGGGCACGAGCAGTACTTC
CASSTPDTGTGHEQYF
>.|TRBJ2-1|TRBV6-1|.
TGTGCCAGCAGGCCCTCGGGGGGCCTGCGAGGTGAGCAGTTCTTC
CASRPSGGLRGEQFF
>.|TRBJ1-1|TRBV5-1|TRBD1
TGCGCCAGCAGCTTGGAATACGGGACAGGGTCAGCTGCTTTCTTT
CASSLEYGTGSAAFF
>.|TRBJ2-7|TRBV18|.
TGTGCCAGCTCACCGCCACAATCCGGGGACTACGAGCAGTACTTC
CASSPPQSGDYEQYF
>medium-sized|TRBJ2-7|TRBV4-1|TRBD1
TGTGCCAGCAGCCAACCGGGACAGGGGTCCTACGAGCAGTACTTC
CASSQPGQGSYEQYF
>few|TRBJ2-3|TRBV5-1|TRBD2
TGCGCCAGCAGCTGGACGGGGACTAACACAGATACGCAGTATTTT
CASSWTGTNTDTQYF
>few|TRBJ2-3|TRBV29-1|.
TGCAGCGTAGAGGAGGGCAGGGGGGCGGATACGCAGTATTTT
CSVEEGRGADTQYF
>few|TRBJ1-1|TRBV29-1|.
TGCAGCGTTCATTTAGGGAGGGCTGAAGCTTTCTTT
CSVHLGRAEAFF
>few|TRBJ2-3|TRBV12-3/TRBV12-4|.
TGTGCCAGCAGACTAGGGGGCACAGATACGCAGTATTTT
CASRLGGTDTQYF
>.|TRBJ2-1|TRBV7-8|.
TGTGCCAGCAGCTTATTATCTAATGAGCAGTTCTTC
CASSLLSNEQFF
>few|TRBJ2-3|TRBV7-3|TRBD1
TGTGCCAGCAAAACGACAGGGGGCTCAGATACGCAGTATTTT
CASKTTGGSDTQYF
>.|TRBJ2-7|TRBV12-3/TRBV12-4|TRBD2
TGTGCCAGCAGCGGACCCCGTGGACTAGCGTACTTC
CASSGPRGLAYF
>.|TRBJ2-2|TRBV6-5|.
TGTGCCAGCAGTGGGACAACCGGGGAGCTGTTTTTT
CASSGTTGELFF
>many|TRBJ1-1|TRBV30|TRBD1
TGTGCCTGGAGTCCGGACAGGATGAACACTGAAGCTTTCTTT
CAWSPDRMNTEAFF
>few|TRBJ1-1|TRBV29-1|.
TGCAGCGTTGAAGATCGAAGTCTTCTGAACACTGAAGCTTTCTTT
CSVEDRSLLNTEAFF
>many|TRBJ2-2|TRBV11-1|.
TGTGCCAGCAGCTTAGGGGCTCTAGCCTCCGGGGAGCTGTTTTTT
CASSLGALASGELFF
>few|TRBJ2-7|TRBV3-1|TRBD1
TGTGCCAGCAGCCAAGCCTCCGGGACAGGTTACTACGAGCAGTACTTC
CASSQASGTGYYEQYF
>few|TRBJ2-1|TRBV24-1|TRBD1
TGTGCCACCAGTGATCTGGACAGGGAGTCCTACAATGAGCAGTTCTTC
CATSDLDRESYNEQFF
>.|TRBJ2-3|TRBV5-1|TRBD1
TGCGCCAGCAGGACAGGGGAGACAGATACGCAGTATTTT
CASRTGETDTQYF
>.|TRBJ2-5|TRBV9|.
TGTGCCAGCAGCTTCTCCCCGGAGCAAGAGACCCAGTACTTC
CASSFSPEQETQYF
>few|TRBJ1-1|TRBV29-1|TRBD1
TGCAGCGTTGATCAGGGGGACACTGAAGCTTTCTTT
CSVDQGDTEAFF
>.|TRBJ2-2|TRBV7-3|.
TGTGCCAGCAGCGAACAGGGAACCGGGGAGATGTTTTTT
CASSEQGTGEMFF
>few|TRBJ2-7|TRBV6-2/TRBV6-3|.
TGTGCCAGCGCCTCTTCCATTTACGAGCAGTACTTC
CASASSIYEQYF